The 5 T cell receptor beta chains presented below share a single source sample, sequenced in a study of T cell repertoires in cytomegalovirus infection. MiXCR, run by TCRdb on the reads, gives a single entry per CDR3 protein. The table shows more than 65,000 distinct CDR3 sequences, with approximately 43% occurring only once. Antigen specificity for these receptors is unknown. This specimen was CD8+ T cells from cultured PBMCs, taken from culture after CMV antigen stimulation. Receptors were obtained from a human donor in good health (CMV status not recorded). Some clones in this sample may be carry-over from other donors' samples.

There are a few counts of this clonotype. The chain couples TRBV7-6 to TRBJ2-3, with D perhaps given as TRBD1 or TRBD2 (5 bases each). Between the trimmed V and J ends, which lost 0 bases and 8 bases, there was a span of 21 bases. CDR1 and CDR2 from the germline V gene are SGHVS and FNYEAQ. This CDR3 region has 17 residues. The CDR3 here is CASSLASGTRAVGTQYF. The CDR3 nucleotides read TGTGCCAGCAGCTTAGCCTCCGGGACGCGGGCCGTGGGTACGCAGTATTTT.

The chain joins TRBV11-2 to TRBJ2-2; 11 bases are shared with TRBD2. Germline CDR1 SGHAT, CDR2 FQNNGV. The length of the CDR3 is 15 residues. V shed 2 bases and J 4 bases; nucleotides not matched to a gene: 0. The CDR3 bases are TGTGCCAGCAGCTTAACTAGCGGGGGCACCGGGGAGCTGTTTTTT. It specifies CASSLTSGGTGELFF.

In regard to this clonotype: A junction boundary mismatches the germline segment, possibly from a read error. The chain is built from TRBV4-1 and TRBJ1-2, with D perhaps TRBD1 (5 bases). This CDR3 is 15 amino acids long. The V gene's germline CDR1 is MGHRA and CDR2 YSYEKL. CDR3 sequence: CASRQATGSNYGYTF. Written as DNA, the CDR3 is TGCGCCAGCAGACAAGCCACAGGCTCTAACTATGGCTACACCTTC.

This sequence joins TRBV27 and TRBJ1-5, with D possibly matching TRBD1 (6 bases). The V end lost 3 bases, the J end lost 6 bases, and 12 bases lay between the germline ends. Germline lookup yields CDR1 MNHEY and CDR2 SMNVEV (reference sequence). The CDR3 covers 14 residues. CDR3 in DNA: TGTGCCAGCAGTTTTGGCAGGGGTGGTCAGCCCCAGCATTTT. Its protein is CASSFGRGGQPQHF.

The chain links TRBV28 to TRBJ2-3; 8 bases match TRBD1. CDR1 MDHEN and CDR2 SYDVKM come from the germline V gene. Germline trimming cut 5 bases from V and 4 bases from J; bases unmatched to any gene: 5. The CDR3 covers 14 residues. CDR3 amino acids: CASSSGQGPDTQYF. In DNA, the CDR3 is TGTGCCAGCAGTAGCGGACAGGGCCCAGATACGCAGTATTTT.